This T cell receptor (beta chain) was identified in a study of shared clonotypes between healthy human individuals. General study findings and limits: Rarefaction analysis demonstrated incomplete sorted-subset sequencing notwithstanding large depth.

In the case of this clone: The antigen is not known.

An even split of each subset's genomic DNA across several immunoSEQ plates was performed. The table came from immunoSEQ multiplex PCR; TCRdb's copy has only in-frame clones and leaves some out. The sample holds a few million clones, about 94% seen once. The V gene lost 5 bases and the J gene lost 1 base, with 13 bases spanning the gap. The CDR3 is made up of 14 amino acids. The germline CDR1 and CDR2 sequences are SQVTM and ANQGSEA. This clonotype was sampled from a man between 18 and 29 years old in good health. V gene TRBV29-1 combines with J gene TRBJ2-3; D is possibly TRBD2 (5 bases). Sequenced material: naive CD4+ T cells sorted from blood. Subset meaning: CD45RA+ positively selected. CDR3 amino acids: CSVMVVSGTDTQYF. CDR3 nucleotides: TGCAGCGTTATGGTGGTTAGCGGCACAGATACGCAGTATTTT.